Shown below are 15 T cell receptor beta chains from a single sample sequenced in a study of T cells in Graves' hyperthyroidism and ophthalmopathy. The TCR beta CDR3 regions underwent amplification using RNA transcripts as the source. With the HTBI primer set, the TCR CDR3 went through a first round of RT-PCR. TCRdb passed the multiplex PCR reads through MiXCR, listing each CDR3 protein once. Of 250,000 or so distinct CDR3 sequences detected, 13% to 15% appear once; the ten largest clones hold roughly 31%. Sequenced sample: blood. These receptors were taken from a woman between 45 and 65 years old with Graves' hyperthyroidism that later progressed to Graves' ophthalmopathy.

This clonotype was observed at least ten times. V usage is TRBV19 and J usage is TRBJ1-2, with 7 bases identical to TRBD1. The V segment lost 3 bases and the J segment 0 bases; nucleotides outside the gene matches: 1. This CDR3 has 14 residues. In germline, CDR1 is LNHDA, CDR2 SQIVND (reference sequence). The CDR3 DNA reads TGTGCCAGTAGTATCGGACAGGCTAACTATGGCTACACCTTC. Amino acid sequence: CASSIGQANYGYTF.

This clonotype showed up many times. The V gene is TRBV6-6, the J gene TRBJ1-1; D gene ambiguous. Looked up from germline, CDR1 is MNHNY and CDR2 is SVGAGI (reference sequence). V dropped 2 bases and J dropped 5 bases, with 9 bases sitting between them. There are 13 residues in the CDR3. The CDR3 sequence: CASSYTHQTEAFF. The CDR3, as DNA: TGTGCCAGCAGTTACACCCACCAAACTGAAGCTTTCTTT.

The chain is built from TRBV7-9 and TRBJ2-5; 10 nucleotides align to TRBD1. CDR1 and CDR2 (germline): SEHNR, FQNEAQ (reference sequence). With V trimmed by 3 bases and J by 2 bases, 6 bases remained unmatched. The CDR3 contains 16 residues. The CDR3 DNA is TGTGCCAGCAGCTTTGGTCGGACAGGGGGGCAAGAGACCCAGTACTTC. It codes for CASSFGRTGGQETQYF.

This clonotype was seen repeatedly, ten times or more. The J gene is TRBJ1-1, the V gene TRBV2, with D maybe TRBD1 (5 bases). V was shortened by 6 bases and J by 12 bases, with 23 bases between the two germline ends. The CDR3 is made up of 14 amino acids. Germline V gene lookup returns CDR1 SNHLY and CDR2 FYNNEI. This CDR3 reads CASSPPGDEGCSFF. The CDR3 nucleotides read TGTGCCAGCAGCCCCCCCGGAGATGAGGGGTGTTCTTTCTTT.

This clonotype was counted only a few times. The chain combines TRBV7-2 with TRBJ1-2, with 8 nucleotides matching TRBD1. Germline assignment: CDR1 SGHTA and CDR2 FQGNSA. CDR3 length equals 15 residues. Trimming at V came to 3 bases and at J to 8 bases, leaving 11 bases not matched to a gene. The CDR3 DNA follows: TGTGCCAGCAGCTTTAGGGGCCAGGGGGCAAGGGGCTACACCTTC. Protein product: CASSFRGQGARGYTF.

This clonotype was counted many times. The V and J genes are TRBV28 and TRBJ2-2; TRBD2 agrees at 13 bases. This CDR3 comprises 16 residues. CDR1 and CDR2 from the germline V gene are MDHEN and SYDVKM. V lost 8 bases and J lost 7; bases outside the gene matches: 10. The CDR3 bases are TGTGCCAGCCTATCCGGACTAGCGGGAGTCGGCGGGGAGCTGTTTTTT. Translation: CASLSGLAGVGGELFF.

This clonotype was detected only a few times. The J gene is TRBJ2-1, the V gene TRBV28; TRBD1 matches 8 bases. Trimming at V came to 5 bases and at J to 0 bases, leaving 6 bases not matched to a gene. The germline V gene has CDR1 MDHEN and CDR2 SYDVKM. The CDR3 has 16 amino acids. The CDR3 sequence: CASSPRTGSSYNEQFF. The CDR3 region has the DNA TGTGCCAGCAGTCCCCGGACAGGGAGCTCCTACAATGAGCAGTTCTTC.

This clonotype has a single count. This CDR3 reads CASSISLEPPLHF. The CDR3, as DNA: TGTGCCAGTAGTATTTCTCTGGAACCACCCCTCCACTTT. The J gene is TRBJ1-6, the V gene TRBV19, with D unresolved. Deletions cut 3 bases from V and 11 bases from J, with 11 bases between. This CDR3 is built from 13 residues. CDR1 and CDR2 (germline): LNHDA, SQIVND (reference sequence).

At least ten counts were recorded for this clonotype. The chain employs TRBV9 and TRBJ2-7, with D perhaps matching TRBD1 (6 bases). This CDR3 spans 13 amino acids. Germline V gene sequence: CDR1 SGDLS, CDR2 YYNGEE. V was trimmed by 0 bases and J by 6 bases, leaving 10 bases between them. CDR3 DNA sequence: TGTGCCAGCAGCGTAGAAACAGGGACCGAGCAGTACTTC. Its translation is CASSVETGTEQYF.

This clonotype was recorded at least ten times. The chain recombines TRBV9 with TRBJ2-1; unclear D gene. This CDR3 has 15 amino acids. V was shortened by 0 bases and J by 3 bases, with 10 bases between the two germline ends. Germline CDR1 reads SGDLS; CDR2 reads YYNGEE. DNA for the CDR3: TGTGCCAGCAGCGTAGGTCCGGCACTCTACAATGAGCAGTTCTTC. This gives the protein CASSVGPALYNEQFF.

The gene calls are TRBV4-1 and TRBJ2-3, with D unclear. Germline CDR1 MGHRA, CDR2 YSYEKL. The CDR3 has 14 amino acids. V gave up 1 base and J gave up 3 bases, with 8 bases separating them. The CDR3 reads CASSQGLGTDTQYF. The CDR3 DNA is TGCGCCAGCAGCCAAGGCTTGGGGACAGATACGCAGTATTTT.

This clonotype was detected ten times or more. The chain employs TRBV2 and TRBJ2-5; the D gene is possibly TRBD1 (5 bases). The CDR3 has 12 amino acids. Germline CDR1 and CDR2: SNHLY and FYNNEI. V was cut by 4 bases and J by 4 bases, with 7 bases left in between. CDR3 region: CASSGRGETQYF. For the CDR3, the DNA is TGTGCCAGCAGTGGAAGGGGAGAGACCCAGTACTTC.

This clonotype was counted at least ten times. The rearrangement uses TRBV2 and TRBJ1-5; D is unresolved. The CDR3 runs to 13 residues. With 6 bases removed from V and 5 bases from J, the gap between germline ends came to 11 bases. Germline CDR1 is SNHLY and CDR2 is FYNNEI. The CDR3 loop reads CASRAFLDQPQHF. The CDR3 coding sequence is TGTGCCAGCAGGGCATTCCTCGATCAGCCCCAGCATTTT.

This clonotype was recorded many times. The chain combines TRBV27 with TRBJ2-5; 15 bases are shared with TRBD2. Germline values: CDR1 MNHEY, CDR2 SMNVEV (reference sequence). This CDR3 is 17 amino acids long. V shed 5 bases and J 5 bases; nucleotides not matched to a gene: 9. The CDR3 here is CASSPGLAGGSPETQYF. DNA of the CDR3: TGTGCCAGCAGTCCCGGACTAGCGGGAGGGTCGCCTGAGACCCAGTACTTC.

This clonotype was seen at least ten times. This chain connects TRBV2 to TRBJ2-5; tentative D call: TRBD1 (5 bases). Per the germline V gene, CDR1 is SNHLY and CDR2 is FYNNEI. Between the trimmed V and J ends, which lost 5 bases and 2 bases, there was a span of 15 bases. CDR3 length equals 15 residues. CDR3 residues: CASSLSTGSQETQYF. CDR3 DNA sequence: TGTGCCAGCAGTTTATCAACAGGTTCACAAGAGACCCAGTACTTC.